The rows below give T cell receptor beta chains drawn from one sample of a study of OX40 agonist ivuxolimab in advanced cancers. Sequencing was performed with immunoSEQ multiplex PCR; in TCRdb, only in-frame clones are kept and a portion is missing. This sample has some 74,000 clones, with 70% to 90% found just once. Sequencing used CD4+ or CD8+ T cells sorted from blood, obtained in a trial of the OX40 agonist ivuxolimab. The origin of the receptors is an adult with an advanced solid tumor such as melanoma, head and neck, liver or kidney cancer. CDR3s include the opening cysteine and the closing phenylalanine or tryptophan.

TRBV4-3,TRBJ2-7,CASSPREGSYEQYF
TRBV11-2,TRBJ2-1,CASSLWDSGGGSYNEQFF
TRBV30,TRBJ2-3,CAWSVWTDTQYF
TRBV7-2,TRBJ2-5,CASSDTSQETQYF
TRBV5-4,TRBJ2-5,CASRTHLAIQETQYF
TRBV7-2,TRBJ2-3,CASSLYRPGTRKTDTQYF
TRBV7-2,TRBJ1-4,CASSHHKPGQGIQLFF
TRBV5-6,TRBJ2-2,CASSLGQLPRLFF
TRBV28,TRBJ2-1,CASLGTWGSYNEQFF
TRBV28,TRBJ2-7,CASSSGTVYEQYF
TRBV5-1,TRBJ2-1,CASSFEASSNEQFF
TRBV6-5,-,CASRSRVSVYEQYF
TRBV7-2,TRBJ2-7,CASSITGTGIYEQYF
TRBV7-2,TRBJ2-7,CASSLGGAFEQYF
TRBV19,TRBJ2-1,CASSIDGGLAELNEQFF
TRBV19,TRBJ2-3,CASSMGEEDTQYF
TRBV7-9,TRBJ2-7,CASSAMAYEQYF
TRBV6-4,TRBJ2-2,CASSDSMTMNTGELFF
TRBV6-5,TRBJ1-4,CASRRDRGEKLFF
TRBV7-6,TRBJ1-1,CASSFGTRGTEAFF
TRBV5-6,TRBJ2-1,CASSILAGDYNEQFF
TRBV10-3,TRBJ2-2,CAISESVAGGVDTGELFF
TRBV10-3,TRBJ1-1,CAISSRDPNTEAFF
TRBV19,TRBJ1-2,CARWDRGYGYTF
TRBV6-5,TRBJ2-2,CASSPGTANTGELFF
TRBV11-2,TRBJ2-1,CASSSPGQGYNEQFF
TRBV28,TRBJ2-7,CASSPWAAPDEQYF
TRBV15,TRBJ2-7,CATSRRRPQTFYEQYF
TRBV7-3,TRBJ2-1,CASSLMSAGNEQFF
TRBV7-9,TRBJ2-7,CASCSGRGDEQYF
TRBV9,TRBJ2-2,CASSVAGLAGVSTGELFF